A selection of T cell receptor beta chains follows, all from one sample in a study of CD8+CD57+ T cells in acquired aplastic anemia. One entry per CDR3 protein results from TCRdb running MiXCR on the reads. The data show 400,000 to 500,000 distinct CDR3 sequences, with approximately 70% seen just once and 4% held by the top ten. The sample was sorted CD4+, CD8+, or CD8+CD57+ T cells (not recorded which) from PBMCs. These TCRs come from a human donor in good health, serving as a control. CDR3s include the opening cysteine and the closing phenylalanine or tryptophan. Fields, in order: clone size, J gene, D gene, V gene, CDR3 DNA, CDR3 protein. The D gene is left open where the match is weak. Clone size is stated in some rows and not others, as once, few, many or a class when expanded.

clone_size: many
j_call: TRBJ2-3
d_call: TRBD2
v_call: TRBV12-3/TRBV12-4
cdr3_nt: TGTGCCAGCACCCTTAGCGGGGGGGCCACAGATACGCAGTATTTT
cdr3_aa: CASTLSGGATDTQYF

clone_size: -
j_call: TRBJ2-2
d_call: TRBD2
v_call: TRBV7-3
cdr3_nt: TGTGCCAGCAGCTTGACCGGGGGGGGGAACCCCGGGGAGCTGTTTTTT
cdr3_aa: CASSLTGGGNPGELFF

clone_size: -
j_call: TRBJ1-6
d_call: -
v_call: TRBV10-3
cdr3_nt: TGTGCCATCAGTGTGAGGGGGAAATTGACCCTCCCTTTT
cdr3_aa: CAISVRGKLTLPF

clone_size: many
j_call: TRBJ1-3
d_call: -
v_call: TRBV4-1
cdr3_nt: TGCGCCAGCAGCCAAGGGTATGGGGGATCAGGAAACACCATATATTTT
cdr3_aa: CASSQGYGGSGNTIYF

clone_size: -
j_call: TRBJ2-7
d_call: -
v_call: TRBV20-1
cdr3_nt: TGCAGTGCCAGACACCGGGCGGAAAGAAACGAGCAGTACTTC
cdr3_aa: CSARHRAERNEQYF

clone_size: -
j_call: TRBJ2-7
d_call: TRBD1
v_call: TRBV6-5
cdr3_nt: TGTGCCAGCAGTTTAGTCGACAGGGGGGACCCCACCTTC
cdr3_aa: CASSLVDRGDPTF

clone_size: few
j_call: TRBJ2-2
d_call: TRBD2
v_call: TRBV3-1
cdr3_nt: TGTGCCAGCGGTGGGACTAGCGGGGGACGTCCTCTCGTCACCGGGGAGCTGTTTTTT
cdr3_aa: CASGGTSGGRPLVTGELFF

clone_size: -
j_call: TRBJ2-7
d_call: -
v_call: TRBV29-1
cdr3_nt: TGCAGCGTCATACCGGGCAGCAACTACGAGCAGTACTTC
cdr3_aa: CSVIPGSNYEQYF

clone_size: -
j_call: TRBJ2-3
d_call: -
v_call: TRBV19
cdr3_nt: TGTGCCAGTAGTAATGGAGGGGGAGGTACAGATACGCAGTATTTT
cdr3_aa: CASSNGGGGTDTQYF

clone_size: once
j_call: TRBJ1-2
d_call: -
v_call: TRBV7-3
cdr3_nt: TGTGCCAGCAGAATGGCACGCGGCACAGATACGCACTTT
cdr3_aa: CASRMARGTDTHF

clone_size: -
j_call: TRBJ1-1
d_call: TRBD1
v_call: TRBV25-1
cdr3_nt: TGTGCCAGCAGTGACGACAGGGCGACGGGCACTGAAGCTTTCTTT
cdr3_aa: CASSDDRATGTEAFF

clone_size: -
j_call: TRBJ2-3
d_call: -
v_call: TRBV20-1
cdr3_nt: TGCAGTGCTAGGGAGGCGATGGATACGCAGTATTTT
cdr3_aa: CSAREAMDTQYF

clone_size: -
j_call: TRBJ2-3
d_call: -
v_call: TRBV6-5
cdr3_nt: TGTGCCAGCAGACAGAACGGAGGGACAGATACGCAGTATTTT
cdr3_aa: CASRQNGGTDTQYF

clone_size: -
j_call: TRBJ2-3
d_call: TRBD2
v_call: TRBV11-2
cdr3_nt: TGTGCCAGCAGCTCCTTCCGGGGCAAGCGGGGGCCCACAGATACGCAGTATTTT
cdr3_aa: CASSSFRGKRGPTDTQYF

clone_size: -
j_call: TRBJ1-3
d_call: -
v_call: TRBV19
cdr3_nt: TGTGCCGGTAGTCCTAGGACCTCTGGAAACACCATATATTTT
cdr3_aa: CAGSPRTSGNTIYF

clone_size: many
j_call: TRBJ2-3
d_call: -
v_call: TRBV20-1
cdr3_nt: TGCAGTGCTAGAGTGGGGCGGGGGCCTACAGATACGCAGTATTTT
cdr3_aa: CSARVGRGPTDTQYF

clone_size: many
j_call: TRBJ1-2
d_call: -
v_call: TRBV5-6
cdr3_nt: TGTGCCAGCAGTCAGGGGCGCACCTATGGCTACACCTTC
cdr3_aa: CASSQGRTYGYTF

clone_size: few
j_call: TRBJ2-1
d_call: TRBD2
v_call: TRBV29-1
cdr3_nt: TGCAGCCAGCTAAGCGGGGGGGCCGTTGGTGAGCAGTTCTTC
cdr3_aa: CSQLSGGAVGEQFF

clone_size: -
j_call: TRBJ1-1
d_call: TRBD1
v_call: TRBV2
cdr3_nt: TGTGCCAGCAGTAAGACAGGGACCACTGAAGCTTTCTTT
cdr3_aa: CASSKTGTTEAFF

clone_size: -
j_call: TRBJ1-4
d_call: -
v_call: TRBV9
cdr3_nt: TGTGCCAGCAGCGAAGGGTGGTCTGAGACACAGTACTTT
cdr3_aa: CASSEGWSETQYF

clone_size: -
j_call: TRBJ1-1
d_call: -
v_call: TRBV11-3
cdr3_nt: TGTGCCAGCAGCTTAGGTGAAGGGTCGACCACTGAAGCTTTCTTT
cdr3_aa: CASSLGEGSTTEAFF

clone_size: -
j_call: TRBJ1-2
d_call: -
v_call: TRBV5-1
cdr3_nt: TGCGCCAGCAGCCCCACAGGACCCTCTGGCTATGGCTACACCTTC
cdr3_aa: CASSPTGPSGYGYTF

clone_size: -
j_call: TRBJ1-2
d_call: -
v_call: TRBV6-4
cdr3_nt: TGTGCCAGCAGTGACTCGATAGAGTTCTATGGCTACACCTTC
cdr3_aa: CASSDSIEFYGYTF

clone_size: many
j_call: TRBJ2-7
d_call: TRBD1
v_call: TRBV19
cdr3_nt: TGTGCCAGCGCTCCGGGACAGACCTACGAGCAGTACTTC
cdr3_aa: CASAPGQTYEQYF

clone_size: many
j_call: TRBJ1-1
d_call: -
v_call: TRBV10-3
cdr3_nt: TGTGCCATCAGTGAACTGTGGAACACTGAAGCTTTCTTT
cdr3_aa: CAISELWNTEAFF

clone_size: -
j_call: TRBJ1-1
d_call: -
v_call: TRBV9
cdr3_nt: TGTGCCAGCAGCCTAGCGGGGCAGGGGTGCGAGCAGTCTTTCTTT
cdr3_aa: CASSLAGQGCEQSFF

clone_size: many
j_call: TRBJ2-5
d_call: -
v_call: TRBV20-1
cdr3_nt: TGCAGTGCTCCCCTCCCGGGACTCCAAGAGACCCAGTACTTC
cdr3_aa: CSAPLPGLQETQYF

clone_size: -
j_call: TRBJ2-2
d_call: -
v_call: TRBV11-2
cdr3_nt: TGTGCCAGCAGCGGGGACTCCGCTTCTATCTACACCGGGGAGCTGTTTTTT
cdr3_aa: CASSGDSASIYTGELFF

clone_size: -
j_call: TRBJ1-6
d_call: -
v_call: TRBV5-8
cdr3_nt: TGTGCCAGCAGCCGGGGGGGGGGCTCCTATAATTCACCCCTCCACTTT
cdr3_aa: CASSRGGGSYNSPLHF

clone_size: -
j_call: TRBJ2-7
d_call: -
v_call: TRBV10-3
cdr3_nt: TGTGCCAGCAGTGAAGCGCAGGGACACGCCTATCACCAGTACTTC
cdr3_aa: CASSEAQGHAYHQYF

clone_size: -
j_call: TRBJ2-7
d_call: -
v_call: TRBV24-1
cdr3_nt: TGTGCCACCAGTGATTCGGCAGACTCCTACGAGCAGTACTTC
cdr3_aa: CATSDSADSYEQYF

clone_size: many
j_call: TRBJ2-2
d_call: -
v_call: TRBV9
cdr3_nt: TGTGCCAGCAGCGTTGCGGAGATGAACACCGGGGAGCTGTTTTTT
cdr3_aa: CASSVAEMNTGELFF

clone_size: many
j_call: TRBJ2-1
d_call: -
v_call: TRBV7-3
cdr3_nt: TGTGCCAGCAGCATTTCTAGCGTAGAAACGTACAATGAGCAGTTCTTC
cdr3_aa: CASSISSVETYNEQFF

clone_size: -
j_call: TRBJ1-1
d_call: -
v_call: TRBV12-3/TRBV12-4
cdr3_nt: TGTGCCAGCAGCCTCCGGGACATGAACACTGAAGCTTTCTTT
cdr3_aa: CASSLRDMNTEAFF

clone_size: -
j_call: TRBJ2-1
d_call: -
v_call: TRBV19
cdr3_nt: TGTGCCAGTAGGCTTCGGGGGCCTGGCAACTATGAGCAGTTCTTC
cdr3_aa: CASRLRGPGNYEQFF

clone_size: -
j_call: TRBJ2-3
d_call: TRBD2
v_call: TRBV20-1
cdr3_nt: TGCAGTGATATAGCGGGAGATAATCCAGATACGCAGTATTTT
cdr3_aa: CSDIAGDNPDTQYF

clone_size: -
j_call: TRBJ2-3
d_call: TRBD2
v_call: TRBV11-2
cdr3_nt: TGTGCCAGCAGCTTAGTTCTAGCGGGGCCGGCAGATACGCAGTATTTT
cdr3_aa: CASSLVLAGPADTQYF

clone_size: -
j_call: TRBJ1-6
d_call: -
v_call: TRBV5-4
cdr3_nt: TGTGCCAGCAGCCAGGAAAATGAAGGGAGTTTT
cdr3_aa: CASSQENEGSF

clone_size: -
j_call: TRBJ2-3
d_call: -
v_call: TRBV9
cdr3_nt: TGTGCCACCAGCGAAAACGGGGGTCACCTCGATACGCAGTATTTT
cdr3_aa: CATSENGGHLDTQYF

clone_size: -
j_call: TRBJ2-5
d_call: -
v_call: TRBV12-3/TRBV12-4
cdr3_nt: TGTGCCATCAGTTTGTCGAGGGAGACCCAGTACTTC
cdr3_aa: CAISLSRETQYF

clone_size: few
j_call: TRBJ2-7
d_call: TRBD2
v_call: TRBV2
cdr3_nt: TGTGCCAGCAGTGAATGGGGGACTAGCGGGTACGAGCAGTGCTTC
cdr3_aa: CASSEWGTSGYEQCF

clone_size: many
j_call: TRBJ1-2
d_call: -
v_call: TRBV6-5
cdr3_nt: TGTGCCAGCAGTGTAGACAGGACCTATGGCTACACCTTC
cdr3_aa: CASSVDRTYGYTF

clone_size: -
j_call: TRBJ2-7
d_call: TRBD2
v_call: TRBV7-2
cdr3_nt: TGTGCCAGCAACCAGCGGGGGAATGATCAGTTCTTCCAGTACTTC
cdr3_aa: CASNQRGNDQFFQYF

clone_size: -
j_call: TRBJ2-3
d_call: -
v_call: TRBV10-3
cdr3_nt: TGTGCCAGCAGTTGCGGGGCGGTCGCTACCCAGTATTTT
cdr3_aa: CASSCGAVATQYF

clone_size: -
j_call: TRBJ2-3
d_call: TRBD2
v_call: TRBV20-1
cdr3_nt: TGCAGTGCCTTCTGGACTAGCGGGGGCGCAGATACGCAGTATTTT
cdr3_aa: CSAFWTSGGADTQYF

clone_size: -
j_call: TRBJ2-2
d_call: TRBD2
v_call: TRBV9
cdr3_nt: TGTGCCAGCAGCTTGTACCGACGGGAGGTGCTTTTT
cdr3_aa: CASSLYRREVLF

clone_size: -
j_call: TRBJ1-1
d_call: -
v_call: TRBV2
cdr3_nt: TGTGCCAGCAGTCACAGGCGCCTGAACACTGAAGCTTTCTTT
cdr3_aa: CASSHRRLNTEAFF

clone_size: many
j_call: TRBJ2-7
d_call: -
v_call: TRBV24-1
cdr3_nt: TGTGCCACCAGTGTGGCCAGTTCCTACGAGCAGTACTTC
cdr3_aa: CATSVASSYEQYF

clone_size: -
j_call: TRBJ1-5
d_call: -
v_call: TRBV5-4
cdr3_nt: TGTGCCAGCAGCTTTTCTAGCGGCCAGCATTTT
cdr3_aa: CASSFSSGQHF

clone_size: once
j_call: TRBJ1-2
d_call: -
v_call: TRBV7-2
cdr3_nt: TGTGCCAGCAGCTTCAGCGCGGCGGGGAGCTATGGCTACACCTTC
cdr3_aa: CASSFSAAGSYGYTF

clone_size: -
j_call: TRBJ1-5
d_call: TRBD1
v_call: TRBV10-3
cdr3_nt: TGTGCCATCAGTACAGACGGACAGGGGAGACAGCCCCAGCATTTT
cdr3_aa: CAISTDGQGRQPQHF

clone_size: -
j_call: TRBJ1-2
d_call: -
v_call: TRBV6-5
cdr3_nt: TGTGCCAGCAGTTTGCTACAAGGCTCCTCGGGAGGCTACACCTTC
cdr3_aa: CASSLLQGSSGGYTF

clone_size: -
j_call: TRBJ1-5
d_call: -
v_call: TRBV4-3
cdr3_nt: TGCGCCAGCAGCCAAGACTTGGGCTCTGGCTGGCCCCAGCATTTT
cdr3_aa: CASSQDLGSGWPQHF

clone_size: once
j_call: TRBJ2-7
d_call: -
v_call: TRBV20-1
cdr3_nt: TGCAGTGTAGCTCTTATCGGGGGTCCGGGCGCCTACGAGCAGTACTTC
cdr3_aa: CSVALIGGPGAYEQYF

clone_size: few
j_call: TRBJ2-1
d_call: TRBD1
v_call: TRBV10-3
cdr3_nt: TGTGCCACCGGACAGGGAGGCAATGAGCAGTTCTTC
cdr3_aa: CATGQGGNEQFF

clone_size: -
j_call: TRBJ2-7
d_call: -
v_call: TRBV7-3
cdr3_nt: TGTGCCAGCAGCTTCTTGAGGGTAGCTGATTCACCCCTCTTC
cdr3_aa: CASSFLRVADSPLF